The 21 T cell receptor beta chains below were found in one sample sequenced in a study of monozygotic twins with inflammatory bowel disease. Following a re-call of the 5' RACE reads, TCRdb has one entry per CDR3 protein and lacks DNA. The sample table sets out about 420,000 distinct CDR3 sequences. Sequencing was performed on blood. The origin of the receptors is a human donor with ulcerative colitis or Crohn's disease, or a healthy co-twin of an affected twin (not recorded which).

The chain combines TRBV28 with TRBJ1-5; TCRdb's D gene call, TRBD1, goes unchecked for lack of DNA. The V gene's germline CDR1 is MDHEN and CDR2 SYDVKM. The CDR3 runs to 14 residues. Here the CDR3 reads CASSGQQFNQPQHF.

The J gene is TRBJ2-3, the V gene TRBV7-6. Germline loops: CDR1 SGHVS, CDR2 FNYEAQ. The CDR3 covers 16 residues. Here the CDR3 reads CASSLEASGGTDTQYF.

V usage is TRBV20-1 and J usage is TRBJ2-1; TCRdb proposes TRBD2, but this gene call is untestable without DNA. Germline CDR1 reads DFQATT; CDR2 reads SNEGSKA (reference sequence). CDR3 length: 13 amino acids. CDR3 sequence: CSGRVEWAPPEFF.

This rearrangement joins TRBV5-1 to TRBJ2-5; TCRdb's assignment of TRBD1 cannot be checked, as there is no DNA. CDR1 and CDR2 (germline): SGHRS, YFSETQ. The CDR3 has 14 amino acids. CDR3 in amino acids: CASSFLGVKETQYF.

The V gene is TRBV11-1, the J gene TRBJ2-5; checking the TCRdb D call of TRBD1 is not possible without DNA. The CDR3 is 17 residues long. CDR1 SGHAT and CDR2 FQDESV come from the germline V gene (reference sequence). CDR3 amino acids: CASSLTASGFTEETQYF.

This rearrangement joins TRBV3-1 to TRBJ2-5; TCRdb names TRBD1, which stays unverified in the absence of DNA. Germline assignment: CDR1 LGHDT and CDR2 YNNKEL (reference sequence). This CDR3 contains 15 residues. CDR3 region: CASRHQGKTQETQYF.

This chain's CDR3 is CASSLKTRGEGELFF. This chain connects TRBV7-8 to TRBJ2-2; TCRdb selects TRBD2, and the lack of DNA leaves this call unchecked. CDR1 is SGHVS and CDR2 is FQNEAQ in the germline V gene. The CDR3 totals 15 residues.

The chain uses TRBV24-1 and TRBJ2-7; TCRdb indicates TRBD2, and absent DNA this call remains unverified. The CDR3 length is 14 residues. Germline V CDR1 and CDR2: KGHDR, SFDVKD. The CDR3 reads CATSAGRPYAEQYF.

The rearrangement uses TRBV6-2 or TRBV6-3 and TRBJ2-1; without DNA, the TCRdb call of TRBD2 cannot be checked. The CDR3 has 13 amino acids. CDR1 and CDR2 from the germline V gene are MNHEY and SVGEGT. The CDR3 here is CASRVPWDNEQFF.

The chain combines TRBV12-3 or TRBV12-4 with TRBJ2-1; lacking DNA, the TRBD1 call made by TCRdb goes unchecked. The CDR3 is made up of 13 amino acids. The CDR3 is CASSLFSGNEQFF.

The J gene is TRBJ1-5, the V gene TRBV15. Looked up from germline, CDR1 is LNHNV and CDR2 is YYDKDF (reference sequence). The CDR3 is 13 amino acids. CDR3 sequence reads: CATSMPLNQPQHF.

The genes are TRBV11-1 and TRBJ2-3; as DNA is missing, the TRBD2 call by TCRdb cannot be tested. This CDR3 spans 20 amino acids. CDR1 is SGHAT and CDR2 is FQDESV in the germline V gene (reference sequence). The CDR3 loop is CASSFKPWLGGLSGGNTQYF.

This sequence joins TRBV5-1 and TRBJ2-7; the D gene TCRdb calls, TRBD2, cannot be checked with no DNA. This CDR3 has 16 amino acids. The V gene's germline CDR1 is SGHRS and CDR2 YFSETQ. The chain's CDR3 is CASSTGPLQSLGEQYF.

The V call is TRBV5-6, the J call TRBJ1-4; the TRBD1 assignment by TCRdb is unverifiable without DNA. The CDR3 sequence is 14 residues long. Germline CDR1 SGHDT, CDR2 YYEEEE. CDR3 in amino acids: CANSFGQAYEKLFF.

The chain combines TRBV27 with TRBJ2-3; TCRdb outputs TRBD2, but without DNA this stays unchecked. The CDR3 is 15 amino acids. CDR1 is MNHEY, CDR2 SMNVEV, per germline (reference sequence). This CDR3 reads CASSYRAGGLDTQYF.

This chain uses TRBV28 with TRBJ1-2; TCRdb's D call of TRBD1 is untestable without DNA. The CDR3 has 15 amino acids. CDR1 is MDHEN, CDR2 SYDVKM, per germline. The CDR3 loop reads CASSSWMTGNYGYTF.

This chain uses TRBV6-5 with TRBJ1-2. Germline V gene sequence: CDR1 MNHEY, CDR2 SVGAGI. CDR3 length: 13 residues. CDR3 protein: CASSYLQFHGYTF.

The CDR3 loop is CASSQSPERAKNIQYF. The V and J genes are TRBV3-1 and TRBJ2-4; TCRdb's D call, TRBD1, is unchecked because there is no DNA. Germline assignment: CDR1 LGHDT and CDR2 YNNKEL (reference sequence). The CDR3 loop spans 16 amino acids.

This chain joins TRBV7-2 and TRBJ1-2. Germline CDR1 is SGHTA and CDR2 is FQGNSA. This CDR3 has 15 residues. The CDR3: CASSPSRATNYGYTF.

The V gene is TRBV11-1, the J gene TRBJ2-6; TCRdb's D call of TRBD1 is untestable without DNA. The CDR3 runs 19 residues. Germline-derived CDR1 and CDR2 are SGHAT and FQDESV (reference sequence). CDR3 residues: CASSLVTGDRGFGANVLTF.

The CDR3 reads CASIFLQESGNTIYF. The chain has TRBV6-1 and TRBJ1-3. Germline-derived CDR1 and CDR2 are MNHNS and SASEGT. The CDR3 contains 15 residues.